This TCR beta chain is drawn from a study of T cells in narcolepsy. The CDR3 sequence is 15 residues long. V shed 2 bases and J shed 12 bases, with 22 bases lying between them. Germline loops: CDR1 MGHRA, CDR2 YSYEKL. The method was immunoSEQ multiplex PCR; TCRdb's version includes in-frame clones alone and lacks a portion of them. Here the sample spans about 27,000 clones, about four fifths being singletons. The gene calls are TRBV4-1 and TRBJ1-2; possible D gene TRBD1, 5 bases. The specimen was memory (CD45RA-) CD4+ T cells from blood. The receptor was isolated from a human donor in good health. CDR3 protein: CASSQLVLGGVLNTF. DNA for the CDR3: TGCGCCAGCAGCCAACTGGTATTGGGGGGAGTCTTAAACACCTTC.